The clone carrying this TCR beta chain came up a few times. This sample was taken from a study of blood T cell repertoires in COVID-19. As for the study in general: Italy, Spain and the United States were the sources of the convalescent and acute COVID-19 samples. T cells, B-cell-depleted T cells, or PBMCs supplied cDNA or gDNA.

The CDR3 totals 16 residues. J lost 1 base, V lost 7 bases, and 7 bases had no gene match. Per the germline V gene, CDR1 is SGHVS and CDR2 is FNYEAQ. Original methodology: Counts of nucleated cells, estimated from reference gene primer amplification, were obtained. Here immunoSEQ multiplex PCR was the method, and the copy in TCRdb shows in-frame clones only, minus some. V and J calls and clone size come straight from that table; D and trimming were deduced from the DNA. The sample contains 150,000 to 160,000 clones, about 90% of which appear only once. V is TRBV7-6 and J is TRBJ1-3; 10 bases fit TRBD1. The sequenced sample was peripheral blood. The TCR originated in a man over 45 with acute or convalescent COVID-19. CDR3 coding DNA: TGTGCCAGCACAATGGGACAGGGGATGTCTGGAAACACCATATATTTT. This gives the protein CASTMGQGMSGNTIYF.